This T cell receptor beta chain is from a study of cytomegalovirus exposure and HLA in healthy donors (dated by TCRdb to the late 2010s). Study-level background: An earlier analysis of fewer than 750 of the donors reported about 280 Gb of sequence data and 117 million unique TCR beta sequences obtained from some 200 million T cells. An early release that covered about 600 HLA-typed donors contained around 300 gigabases of sequencing data and about 84 million unique TCR sequences. Of the roughly 410 genotyped donors, 81% were placed in the genetic ancestry cluster associated with self-reported Caucasian donors. The study aimed to test whether signatures of past pathogen exposure could be identified by cataloging public T cell receptors. The T cell repertoires of under 750 subjects were profiled by immunosequencing and related to cytomegalovirus serostatus. Besides the first cohort of more than 650 subjects, a separate validation cohort made up of 90 to 150 different subjects was used. To predict cytomegalovirus infection status, the study brought together high-throughput TCR immunosequencing, statistical association of individual TCRs with disease status, and machine learning. To study patterns of TCR occurrence, a later analysis re-analyzed previously published TCR beta repertoires from around 700 donors and added high-resolution HLA genotyping. The later analysis used no new phenotypic data to find candidate immune exposures, relying instead on TCR beta sequences and their occurrence across donors. An earlier analysis of 587 of the donors used high-throughput TCR beta sequencing to judge whether each TCR beta V gene segment behaved as functional or pseudogenic. Donor age, sex, ethnicity and CMV serostatus were compiled alongside the repertoire data. A later genetic analysis took genome-wide SNP genotypes for about 65% of the 666 donors and used that subset as a discovery cohort. All discovery cohort repertoires had been generated on a single sequencing platform. HLA typing covered class I and class II loci at four-digit resolution. The number of donors typed differed by locus, with 629-630 for A, B, C, DRB1 and DQB1, roughly 520 for DQA1, about 610 for DPA1, and some 450 for DPB1. Several DR-DQ haplotypes were handled as single units for association and clustering because linkage in the cohort was strong. Across 398 genotyped donors of the cohort, an average of roughly 250,000 unique TCR beta nucleotide sequences per donor were sequenced, and roughly a sixth of those sequences were non-productive.

In total, 666 healthy bone marrow donors made up the cohort. At the time of sampling, all cohort members were nominally healthy, though unrecorded immune exposures were likely present. The donor tested CMV seropositive, placing the donor among the 289 seropositive members of the cohort. Each donor provided a peripheral blood sample, and peripheral blood mononuclear cells were used for TCR beta sequencing. The Qiagen DNeasy Blood Extraction Kit was used to extract genomic DNA from the blood cell samples. Turning to this clone: No cognate antigen has been identified for it. Per-base qualities were not stored, and no clone one base away is much larger.

From its cysteine to its phenylalanine, the CDR3 spans 19 amino acids. Here the CDR3 DNA is all that survives: 57 bases in frame from base 1. The CDR1 and CDR2 encoded by the germline V gene (reference sequence) are SGHNT and YYREEE. Summary of the overall study and its limitations: Roughly uniform sequencing depth across donors was assumed in presence/absence analyses, although this assumption may not hold. A few of the identified cytomegalovirus-associated TCR beta chains were confirmed in vitro to be specific for cytomegalovirus antigens. A further reported finding was that TCR beta sequences accurately predicted the HLA-A and HLA-B alleles for most subjects in the first cohort. Specific HLA alleles were associated with 15,000 to 20,000 TCR beta sequences at a false discovery rate of 0.05 in a later analysis. A later genetic analysis associated a missense DCLRE1C variant with V-gene and J-gene trimming of TCR beta chains, and an independent cohort replicated the association. A cluster of highly shared sequence variants was judged likely to represent a technical artifact of the sequencing pipeline. An earlier analysis of 587 of the donors showed that most TCR beta V segments appeared in productive rearrangements either about 87% or about 30% of the time, which broadly matched IMGT annotations. In a later analysis, several top co-occurrence clusters were reported to appear linked to parvovirus B19, influenza, CMV and Epstein-Barr virus. According to a later analysis, most CMV-associated TCR beta chains appeared to be HLA-restricted, and the HLA associations seemed to be driven largely by CMV exposure. Because counts were too low, roughly 18 rarely observed V segments, including chromosome 9 orphons, were left out of the earlier analysis of over 550 of the donors. Some IMGT-functional V segments, including TRBV6-2 and TRBV6-3, could not be told apart with the 87-base-pair reads, so those segments were excluded. In a later analysis, HLA-associated TCR beta chains were found to be more clonally expanded and to have lower generation probabilities than equally common non-associated chains. The study gave a list of some 150 TCR beta chains associated with cytomegalovirus. Most TCR sequences were seen in very few donors, while some public TCRs were found in many individuals. The classifier was reported to diagnose cytomegalovirus status with high specificity and sensitivity in both the original cohort and the validation cohort. When HLA alleles, especially DR and DQ, strongly co-occurred, attributing TCR associations to individual alleles was difficult. Only TCR beta chains were sequenced in this cohort, and the absence of alpha or paired-chain data limited detectable features. Linkage disequilibrium might explain the correlated functional status among segregating V segments, but an unknown experimental factor could not be ruled out. In a later genetic analysis, fewer N-insertions in productive TCRs were reported among donors in an Asian-associated ancestry cluster than the roughly 700-donor mean. Immune exposure information for the cohort was limited to CMV serostatus. It was suggested by the authors that the approach could potentially be generalized to other disease states and immunological phenotypes. Because HLA typing was unavailable for some donors at each locus, only the typed subset was used in association tests. According to a later analysis, TCR association rates differed among HLA loci, with DRB1 alleles showing the most associated TCRs and HLA-C alleles showing the fewest.

Library preparation employed the immunoSEQ multiplex PCR assay. A mixture of 60 forward primers for TCR Vbeta segments and 13 reverse primers for TCR Jbeta segments was used in the multiplex PCR. A multiplex PCR assay on genomic DNA amplified the CDR3 region of rearranged TCR beta genes. On the Illumina HiSeq System, the amplified TCR beta libraries were sequenced as 87-base-pair reads. Processing in the source paper ran as follows. Across the 640 or so repertoires, a later analysis counted approximately 83 million unique TCR beta chains, around 11 million of which were shared by at least two donors. A nearest-neighbor algorithm error-corrected the raw reads and collapsed the reads into unique sequences, merging closely related sequences to remove PCR and sequencing errors. To assign V, D and J gene segments, CDR3 sequences were aligned to IMGT reference sequences. For a sequence to be retained, a match of at least six nucleotides was required to both a V gene segment and a J gene segment. A rearrangement was called productive if the CDR3 had no stop codons and remained in frame with V and J, and every other rearrangement was called non-productive. Following IMGT convention, CDR3 was defined as the stretch from the second conserved V-encoded cysteine up to the conserved J-encoded phenylalanine. The earlier analysis of around 640 of the donors excluded sequences that lacked an unambiguous match to a single V gene segment. In an earlier analysis of 587 of the donors, V segments were called functional above 56.7% productive rearrangements and were called segregating when the between-donor standard deviation exceeded 5%. To diagnose cytomegalovirus status from the catalog of TCR beta chain sequences, a statistical classification framework was built. In a later analysis, TCR nucleotide sequences were compared against IMGT/GENE-DB human TR gene sequences so that V and J genes could be assigned. Using the TCRdist pipeline, a later analysis assigned CDR3 sequences along with most-parsimonious VDJ recombination scenarios. A later analysis defined each TCR beta chain by its CDR3 amino acid sequence plus V-gene family, and excluded reads lacking a unique V-gene family. In a later analysis, nearly 600 highly shared, low-generation-probability nucleotide sequences were removed to address suspected cross-contamination and a sequencing artifact. A later analysis calculated a clonal expansion index for each public chain from normalized within-repertoire ranks of inferred template counts. A later analysis computed generation probabilities with a VDJ recombination model fitted to out-of-frame rearrangements, and checked the results against IGoR. Hypergeometric tests were used in a later analysis to score TCR-TCR, TCR-HLA and TCR-CMV co-occurrence, with a repertoire-size bias correction applied to the TCR pairs. In a later analysis, false discovery rates were estimated by permuting HLA or CMV assignments 20 times. A later analysis grouped co-occurring TCRs with DBSCAN, adding TCRdist sequence similarity when clustering within HLA-allele-positive subsets. For co-occurrence clustering, repertoires with fewer than 30,000 or more than 120,000 public chains were excluded, along with roughly 5 repertoires with anomalous nucleotide sharing. Held by TCRdb, this immuneACCESS table contains in-frame sequences only and omits some clones. Under half of the omission traces to an unresolved V gene where checked; the cause of the rest is unknown. V, J and clone size reflect that table, while D and trimming were determined from the DNA. This sample lists more than 60,000 clones; 60% to 85% were detected once. The ten largest account for roughly 5% of the sample.

This chain joins TRBV5-4 to TRBJ2-5, and 7 junction bases match TRBD2. The better agreement between TRBJ2-7 and the DNA end casts doubt on the J call. This clonotype was sampled from a male donor in good health and CMV-seropositive. Sequencing was done on a sample of PBMCs. The CDR3 amino acid sequence is: CASSLAASGSLFMSYEQYF. The nucleotides read TGTGCCAGCAGCTTGGCGGCTAGCGGTAGTTTGTTTATGTCCTACGAGCAGTACTTC.